Here is one T cell receptor (beta chain) with its context. The entry originates in a study of blood T cell repertoires in COVID-19. Study at large: Researchers got acute and convalescent COVID-19 samples from the United States, Italy and Spain.

The CDR3 is 16 residues long. V was trimmed by 3 bases and J by 2 bases, leaving 16 bases between them. Germline loops: CDR1 LNHDA, CDR2 SQIVND (reference sequence). Clones were read by immunoSEQ multiplex PCR, and TCRdb kept only the in-frame ones, dropping some. The data show roughly 52,000 clones, roughly 85% seen once. V gene TRBV19 combines with J gene TRBJ1-1, with TRBD1 as a possible D gene (5 bases). The sequencing input was peripheral blood. The clonotype was recovered from a human donor in a cohort sampled during active COVID-19. The CDR3 spells CASSIPLWGGNTEAFF. The CDR3 DNA sequence: TGTGCCAGTAGTATCCCGCTTTGGGGGGGAAACACTGAAGCTTTCTTT.